The clone carrying this TCR beta chain has more than one count but fewer than ten. The sample originates from a study of blood T cells in healthy people across ages. Combining a sample-barcoded 5' primer with a J-beta primer mix, a second PCR ran for 7 to 11 cycles. MiXCR, applied by TCRdb to the 5' RACE reads, yields one record per CDR3 protein. The data hold 600,000 to 850,000 distinct CDR3 sequences, with 25% observed a single time. Each donor's blood draw was approximately 10 milliliters of peripheral blood. The CDR3 runs 11 residues. Germline loops: CDR1 SQVTM, CDR2 ANQGSEA. This sample was shared with a second study, whose subject was T cells of mothers and their children. As that study records: Persistent microchimeric T cell clones were sought, and none were detected.

The V and J genes are TRBV29-1 and TRBJ2-5; D might be TRBD2 (6 bases). The better agreement between TRBJ2-1 and the DNA end casts doubt on the J call. This clonotype was obtained from a boy younger than 18 in good health. The sequenced sample was blood. CDR3 DNA: TGCAGCGTTGCGGGGGTACATGAGCAGTTCTTC. Protein: CSVAGVHEQFF.